This T cell receptor beta chain was identified in a study of blood T cells in healthy people across ages. Through a sample-barcoded 5' primer and a J-beta primer mix, a second PCR was run for 7 to 11 cycles. TCRdb independently ran MiXCR on the 5' RACE reads; one entry per CDR3 protein. The table lists 760,000 or so distinct CDR3 sequences, around a quarter of them singletons. The CDR3 extends over 16 amino acids. V lost 2 bases and J lost 5; bases outside the gene matches: 9. Germline V gene data show CDR1 as SGHDN and CDR2 as FVKESK. This sample also belongs to another study, concerning T cells of mothers and their children.

This receptor was identified in a boy aged 5-17 years in good health. The sequencing input was blood. The V call is TRBV14, the J call TRBJ2-5; 9 bases fit TRBD2. Here the CDR3 DNA reads TGTGCCAGCAGCCAAATCGCAGCGGGAGGCGTGGAGACCCAGTACTTC. Translation: CASSQIAAGGVETQYF. The whole variable domain, filled in from reference TRBV14 and TRBJ2-5, reads EAGVTQFPSHSVIEKGQTVTLRCDPISGHDNLYWYRRVMGKEIKFLLHFVKESKQDESGMPNNRFLAERTGGTYSTLKVQPAELEDSGVYFCASSQIAAGGVETQYFGPGTRLLVL.